These 32 T cell receptor beta chains came from one sample sequenced in a study of blood T cell repertoires in COVID-19. The repertoire was sequenced with immunoSEQ multiplex PCR; TCRdb's copy has only in-frame clones and lacks some. The data contain around 100,000 clones, approximately 85% of them singletons. The specimen sequenced was peripheral blood. The receptors originated from a woman aged 55 to 70 with acute or convalescent COVID-19.

The chain has TRBV6-5 and TRBJ2-1; D remains unclear. V was cut by 7 bases and J by 3 bases, with 13 bases left in between. Germline CDR1 is MNHEY and CDR2 is SVGAGI. The CDR3 runs 14 residues. The CDR3 spells CASTPGLNYNEQFF. In DNA form, the CDR3 reads TGTGCCAGCACCCCCGGGTTAAACTACAATGAGCAGTTCTTC.

This clone has a handful of counts. The chain joins TRBV2 to TRBJ2-7, with TRBD2 matching 10 bases. From germline, CDR1 is SNHLY and CDR2 FYNNEI. The CDR3 consists of 18 residues. The V and J ends lost 6 bases and 0 bases, in that order; junction bases with no gene match: 14. The CDR3 nucleotides read TGTGCCAGCAGGGGGGCGGGACTAGCGAACTATAGCTCCTACGAGCAGTACGTC. Protein product: CASRGAGLANYSSYEQYV.

The chain links TRBV7-2 to TRBJ2-5, with D possibly being TRBD2 (6 bases). The CDR3 length is 15 residues. Germline CDR1 reads SGHTA; CDR2 reads FQGNSA. With 4 bases removed from V and 2 bases from J, the gap between germline ends came to 14 bases. The CDR3 region is CASSSVGLYQETQYF. The CDR3 DNA is TGTGCCAGCAGCTCCGTTGGACTATATCAAGAGACCCAGTACTTC.

The J gene is TRBJ2-6, the V gene TRBV29-1, with a tentative D call TRBD1 (6 bases). Germline CDR1 SQVTM, CDR2 ANQGSEA. The CDR3 loop spans 14 amino acids. The germline V and J ends were trimmed by 6 bases and 0 bases, with 9 bases remaining between them. The CDR3 DNA sequence: TGCAGCGTGAAACAGGGCTCTGGGGCCAACGTCCTGACTTTC. It translates to CSVKQGSGANVLTF. Filled out from reference TRBV29-1 and TRBJ2-6, the complete variable domain reads SAVISQKPSRDICQRGTSLTIQCQVDSQVTMMFWYRQQPGQSLTLIATANQGSEATYESGFVIDKFPISRPNLTFSTLTVSNMSPEDSSIYLCSVKQGSGANVLTFGAGSRLTVL.

This chain connects TRBV2 to TRBJ1-1; TRBD1 aligns across 7 bases. Germline CDR1 is SNHLY and CDR2 is FYNNEI. There are 14 residues in the CDR3. Unmatched junction bases numbered 10, after V lost 6 bases and J lost 6 bases. The CDR3 bases are TGTGCCAGCAGGTCCGGGACAGACGTTCCTGAAGCTTTCTTT. This translates into CASRSGTDVPEAFF.

V usage is TRBV19 and J usage is TRBJ2-1, with TRBD2 matching over 10 bases. The CDR3 contains 17 residues. Germline trimming cut 1 base from V and 7 bases from J; bases unmatched to any gene: 10. The germline V gene encodes CDR1 LNHDA and CDR2 SQIVND (reference sequence). The chain's CDR3 is CASSIAPLAGPGNEQFF. In nucleotides, the CDR3 is TGTGCCAGTAGTATAGCCCCACTAGCGGGACCGGGGAATGAGCAGTTCTTC. Together with reference TRBV19 and TRBJ2-1, the CDR3 gives the full variable domain: DGGITQSPKYLFRKEGQNVTLSCEQNLNHDAMYWYRQDPGQGLRLIYYSQIVNDFQKGDIAEGYSVSREKKESFPLTVTSAQKNPTAFYLCASSIAPLAGPGNEQFFGPGTRLTVL.

This clone was observed a single time. The chain joins TRBV19 to TRBJ2-7, with D possibly being TRBD2 (5 bases). The CDR3 has 15 amino acids. The ends were cut back, 1 base at V and 2 bases at J, with 12 bases in the middle. Germline CDR1 LNHDA, CDR2 SQIVND (reference sequence). This chain's CDR3 is CASSIGTDSPYEQYF. The CDR3 nucleotides are TGTGCCAGTAGTATAGGTACGGACTCCCCCTACGAGCAGTACTTC.

The rearrangement uses TRBV24-1 and TRBJ2-1, with D possibly being TRBD2 (5 bases). The CDR3 is 13 residues long. Germline V lookup: CDR1 KGHDR, CDR2 SFDVKD. The V and J ends lost 3 bases and 4 bases respectively, with 6 bases between them. DNA of the CDR3: TGTGCCACCAGTGATGGACTGTACAATGAGCAGTTCTTC. It specifies CATSDGLYNEQFF.

The chain employs TRBV6-2 or TRBV6-3 and TRBJ2-4, with 9 bases that match TRBD2. Germline CDR1 reads MNHEY; CDR2 reads SVGEGT. This CDR3 contains 17 residues. V dropped 2 bases and J dropped 2; count of bases not matched to a gene: 7. The CDR3: CASSYATSGLTKNIQYF. DNA of the CDR3: TGTGCCAGCAGTTACGCCACTAGCGGGTTAACCAAAAACATTCAGTACTTC.

The chain carries TRBV5-1 and TRBJ2-2; TRBD2 is a possible D gene (6 bases). The V gene's germline CDR1 is SGHRS and CDR2 YFSETQ. The V end was cut by 0 bases, the J end by 7 bases, with 13 bases between. This CDR3 is built from 15 residues. The DNA for the CDR3 is TGCGCCAGCAGCTTGGCTCTAGCGACTGGCGGGGAGCTGTTTTTT. It translates to CASSLALATGGELFF.

The chain uses TRBV5-1 and TRBJ2-7; possible D gene TRBD2, 6 bases. The CDR3 runs to 15 residues. Per the germline V gene, CDR1 is SGHRS and CDR2 is YFSETQ. Trimming took 0 bases from V and 3 from J, leaving 13 bases between them. CDR3 loop: CASSLGAGPNYEQYV. The CDR3 nucleotides are TGCGCCAGCAGCTTGGGCGCGGGACCCAACTACGAGCAGTACGTC.

The gene calls are TRBV4-1 and TRBJ2-7, with 9 nucleotides matching TRBD2. V lost 0 bases and J lost 2; bases outside the gene matches: 5. This CDR3 contains 16 residues. From germline, CDR1 is MGHRA and CDR2 YSYEKL. The chain's CDR3 is CASSQDPASGTYEQYF. The CDR3 nucleotides read TGCGCCAGCAGCCAAGATCCAGCTAGCGGGACCTACGAGCAGTACTTC.

The rearrangement uses TRBV28 and TRBJ2-2; TRBD2 aligns across 7 bases. CDR1 is MDHEN, CDR2 SYDVKM, per germline. CDR3 size: 14 residues. V shed 6 bases, J shed 4 bases, and the junction held 5 bases outside the gene matches. The CDR3 DNA is TGTGCCAGCAGGTTCGGGACTATCACCGGGGAGCTGTTTTTT. It is translated as CASRFGTITGELFF.

The gene calls are TRBV4-2 and TRBJ2-1; 8 positions agree with TRBD2. Germline trimming cut 0 bases from V and 4 bases from J; bases unmatched to any gene: 8. CDR1 LGHNA and CDR2 YNFKEQ come from the germline V gene. This CDR3 has 17 residues. As DNA, the CDR3 is TGTGCCAGCAGCCAAGATTCAGTAGCGGGAACGTACAATGAGCAGTTCTTC. It encodes CASSQDSVAGTYNEQFF.

The J gene is TRBJ2-7, the V gene TRBV21-1; the D call TRBD1 from the table was never checked on the DNA. TRBV21-1 counts as a pseudogene. The CDR3 runs 16 residues. CDR3 protein: CASSKADTGTGNEQYF. In nucleotides, the CDR3 is TGTGCCAGCAGCAAAGCCGATACCGGGACAGGGAACGAGCAGTACTTC.

This chain connects TRBV27 to TRBJ2-7; possible D gene TRBD1, 6 bases. There are 13 residues in the CDR3. V was clipped by 5 bases and J by 3 bases, with 11 bases between them. Germline V gene data show CDR1 as MNHEY and CDR2 as SMNVEV (reference sequence). The CDR3 DNA follows: TGTGCCAGCAGTCTGACAGGAAACTACGAGCAGTACTTC. Its protein product is CASSLTGNYEQYF.

The gene calls are TRBV6-5 and TRBJ2-1, with 9 bases fitting TRBD2. The CDR3 has 14 residues. V was clipped by 6 bases and J by 8 bases; unmatched bases: 8. CDR1 MNHEY and CDR2 SVGAGI come from the germline V gene. The DNA for the CDR3 is TGTGCCAGCAGGAGAGCGGGAGGAAGCTATGAGCAGTTCTTC. This translates into CASRRAGGSYEQFF.

This sequence joins TRBV10-3 and TRBJ1-2, with D hard to call. The length of the CDR3 is 13 residues. V was shortened by 3 bases and J by 5 bases, with 10 bases between the two germline ends. Looked up from germline, CDR1 is ENHRY and CDR2 is SYGVKD. CDR3 region: CAISDVKQYGYTF. CDR3 coding DNA: TGTGCCATCAGTGACGTCAAGCAATATGGCTACACCTTC.

The CDR3 sequence: CASSVINEKLFF. The CDR3 nucleotides are TGTGCCAGCAGCGTAATTAATGAAAAACTGTTTTTT. The genes are TRBV2 and TRBJ1-4; D ambiguous. CDR1 is SNHLY, CDR2 FYNNEI, per germline. V was cut by 6 bases and J by 4 bases, with 6 bases left in between. The CDR3 consists of 12 residues.

The J gene is TRBJ1-1, the V gene TRBV6-4, with 9 bases aligning to TRBD1. Per germline, CDR1 MRHNA and CDR2 SNTAGT. The CDR3 runs to 15 residues. The junction had 4 bases not matched to a gene; V was cut back by 4 bases and J by 1 base. The CDR3 region is CASSAQDRGNTEAFF. CDR3 in DNA: TGTGCCAGCAGTGCACAGGACAGGGGGAACACTGAAGCTTTCTTT.

This clone was observed once. The genes are TRBV7-6 and TRBJ2-2, with 9 nucleotides matching TRBD2. V gave up 9 bases and J gave up 4 bases; unmatched junction bases: 12. This CDR3 comprises 16 residues. The germline gives CDR1 SGHVS, CDR2 FNYEAQ. The DNA of the CDR3 is TGTGCCAGTAGCAAGTTTGGTAGCGGGAGCACCGGGGAGCTGTTTTTT. Translated: CASSKFGSGSTGELFF.

The chain couples TRBV3-1 (or the pseudogene TRBV3-2) to TRBJ1-4; TRBD1 might be the D (5 bases). In germline, CDR1 is LGHDT, CDR2 YNNKEL (reference sequence). This CDR3 comprises 16 residues. Deletions cut 0 bases from V and 6 bases from J, with 14 bases between. The CDR3 nucleotides are TGTGCCAGCAGCCAAGATTGGGGGGGAATGGATGAAAAACTGTTTTTT. Amino acid sequence: CASSQDWGGMDEKLFF.

The V call is TRBV19, the J call TRBJ2-1, with 9 bases aligning to TRBD2. V dropped 3 bases and J dropped 9; count of bases not matched to a gene: 9. The CDR3 totals 15 residues. Germline assignment: CDR1 LNHDA and CDR2 SQIVND (reference sequence). The CDR3 loop is CASSILAGTAIEQFF. Written as DNA, the CDR3 is TGTGCCAGTAGTATTCTAGCGGGGACCGCGATTGAGCAGTTCTTC.

This chain uses TRBV6-2 or TRBV6-3 with TRBJ1-5, with TRBD1 identical over 7 bases. Unmatched junction bases numbered 8, after V lost 3 bases and J lost 3 bases. This CDR3 spans 16 amino acids. Germline V lookup: CDR1 MNHEY, CDR2 SVGEGT. CDR3 in amino acids: CASSYGQGGLNQPQHF. CDR3 DNA sequence: TGTGCCAGCAGTTATGGTCAGGGGGGCCTCAATCAGCCCCAGCATTTT.

This chain uses TRBV6-5 with TRBJ1-2; no definite D call. The CDR3 length is 14 residues. Germline V gene lookup returns CDR1 MNHEY and CDR2 SVGAGI. V was pared by 7 bases and J by 7 bases, with 19 bases between. CDR3: CASTSSGVPGGYTF. The CDR3 DNA sequence: TGTGCCAGCACCTCGAGCGGGGTTCCAGGTGGCTACACCTTC.

CDR3 nucleotide sequence: TGCGCCAGCGGCCGGGGGGTGGGGAACACTGAAGCTTTCTTT. It is translated as CASGRGVGNTEAFF. V gene TRBV5-1 combines with J gene TRBJ1-1; perhaps TRBD1 as D (5 bases). The CDR3 has 14 amino acids. The germline V gene has CDR1 SGHRS and CDR2 YFSETQ. V was trimmed by 7 bases and J by 1 base, leaving 14 bases between them.

The chain joins TRBV5-5 to TRBJ2-7; the D gene is possibly TRBD2 (6 bases). Trimming removed 1 base at V and 3 bases at J, with 20 bases between. The germline V gene has CDR1 SGHKS and CDR2 YYEKEE (reference sequence). The length of the CDR3 is 17 residues. The DNA for the CDR3 is TGTGCCAGCAGCTTGAGGGTAGGGGCCCGGGGGATCTACGAGCAGTACTTC. It yields the protein CASSLRVGARGIYEQYF.

The chain carries TRBV18 and TRBJ2-5; D gene ambiguous. V was cut by 5 bases and J by 4 bases, with 5 bases left in between. The CDR3 extends over 11 amino acids. Germline CDR1 reads KGHSH; CDR2 reads LQKENI. The CDR3 nucleotides read TGTGCCAGCTCATCTCCAGAGACCCAGTACTTC. Its protein product is CASSSPETQYF.

The chain employs TRBV9 and TRBJ2-1, with TRBD2 matching 8 bases. Germline V gene sequence: CDR1 SGDLS, CDR2 YYNGEE. CDR3 length equals 16 residues. Trimming took 0 bases from V and 5 from J; bases not matched to a gene: 7. In nucleotides, the CDR3 is TGTGCCAGCAGCGTAGTGTCGGGAGGGATCCACAATGAGCAGTTCTTC. It encodes CASSVVSGGIHNEQFF.

The CDR3 DNA reads as TGTGCCAGCAGCTTAGTAACTAGCGGGGCCGATGAGCAGTTCTTC. It codes for CASSLVTSGADEQFF. The V and J genes are TRBV7-3 and TRBJ2-1; 10 bases line up with TRBD2. V was clipped by 2 bases and J by 8 bases; unmatched bases: 6. CDR1 is SGHTA and CDR2 is FQGTGA in the germline V gene. This CDR3 region has 15 residues. Filled out from reference TRBV7-3 and TRBJ2-1, the complete variable domain reads GAGVSQTPSNKVTEKGKYVELRCDPISGHTALYWYRQSLGQGPEFLIYFQGTGAADDSGLPNDRFFAVRPEGSVSTLKIQRTERGDSAVYLCASSLVTSGADEQFFGPGTRLTVL.

The rearrangement links TRBV5-1 to TRBJ2-2; TRBD2 might be the D (5 bases). This CDR3 is 15 amino acids long. V gave up 4 bases and J gave up 4 bases, with 14 bases separating them. CDR1 and CDR2 (germline): SGHRS, YFSETQ. The CDR3 bases are TGCGCCAGCAGCCTAGGACGGGAACGCACCGGGGAGCTGTTTTTT. This translates into CASSLGRERTGELFF.

V and J are TRBV7-9 and TRBJ1-3; D unresolved. Looked up from germline, CDR1 is SEHNR and CDR2 is FQNEAQ (reference sequence). V was shortened by 4 bases and J by 6 bases, with 7 bases between the two germline ends. This CDR3 region has 12 residues. Here the CDR3 reads CASSSSSNTIYF. CDR3 coding DNA: TGTGCCAGCAGCTCCTCCTCAAACACCATATATTTT.